These 16 T cell receptor beta chains were sequenced from one sample in a study of tumor and adjacent non-tumor tissue in lung cancer. A modified ARM-PCR protocol with three rounds of nested PCR amplified TCRbeta. Each CDR3 protein is one row after TCRdb ran MiXCR on the multiplex PCR reads. The sample has about 43,000 distinct CDR3 sequences, roughly 60% seen once. RNA was extracted from bulk tissue without any cell sorting. More than 3 cm separated this lung sample from the edge of the tumor. The specimen sequenced was distant non-tumor lung tissue. The receptors were sampled from a man over 45 with non-small cell lung cancer.

With respect to this clonotype: One end of the junction does not line up with germline, which may come from a read error. The chain has TRBV11-2 and TRBJ2-5, with D perhaps assigned TRBD1 or TRBD2 (5 bases each). Germline CDR1 is SGHAT and CDR2 is FQNNGV. The CDR3 is 14 residues long. CDR3 in DNA: TGTACCAGCGGAGGTGGGGCCGTGGGAGAAACCCAGTACTTC. This encodes CTSGGGAVGETQYF.

This clonotype was detected many times. The gene calls are TRBV7-8 and TRBJ1-1, with no clear D. CDR1 is SGHVS, CDR2 FQNEAQ, per germline. The CDR3 extends over 13 amino acids. With 5 bases removed from V and 4 bases from J, the gap between germline ends came to 11 bases. CDR3 sequence reads: CASSTGRGTEAFF. The CDR3 region has the DNA TGTGCCAGCAGCACCGGACGGGGCACTGAAGCTTTCTTT.

This clonotype was seen at least ten times. The chain employs TRBV19 and TRBJ1-5; D is unclear. CDR1 is LNHDA, CDR2 SQIVND, per germline (reference sequence). V was trimmed by 3 bases and J by 3 bases, leaving 9 bases between them. The CDR3 covers 14 residues. CDR3 sequence reads: CASSMAIHNQPQHF. The CDR3 DNA sequence: TGTGCCAGTAGTATGGCTATTCACAATCAGCCCCAGCATTTT.

About this clonotype itself: A read error is likely, as this CDR3 ends without the conserved phenylalanine or tryptophan. This rearrangement joins TRBV7-9 to TRBJ2-5; 8 positions match TRBD2. CDR1 is SEHNR and CDR2 is FQNEAQ in the germline V gene (reference sequence). V shed 5 bases, J shed 5 bases, and the junction held 7 bases outside the gene matches. The CDR3 is 14 residues long. The CDR3 DNA reads TGTGCCAGCAGCCCACTAGCGGAGCAGGAGACCCAGTACTAC. Its protein product is CASSPLAEQETQYY.

On this clonotype itself: A read error may produce the germline difference seen at one junction end. The V and J genes are TRBV11-2 and TRBJ2-7; possibly TRBD2 for D (5 bases). CDR1 SGHAT and CDR2 FQNNGV come from the germline V gene. The CDR3 length is 12 residues. The CDR3 is CVSSIGGGEQYF. The CDR3 nucleotides read TGTGTCAGCAGTATAGGAGGTGGCGAGCAGTATTTC. The full variable domain, its missing parts supplied by reference TRBV11-2 and TRBJ2-7, is EAGVAQSPRYKIIEKRQSVAFWCNPISGHATLYWYQQILGQGPKLLIQFQNNGVVDDSQLPKDRFSAERLKGVDSTLKIQPAKLEDSAVYLCVSSIGGGEQYFGPGTRLTVT.

As to this clonotype: One end of the junction varies from germline; a read error may be responsible. The V and J genes are TRBV11-1 and TRBJ2-5, with 7 positions matching TRBD1. Germline V gives CDR1 SGHAT, CDR2 FQDESV (reference sequence). This CDR3 contains 14 residues. CDR3: CSSSSTGNHETQYF. The CDR3, as DNA: TGTTCCAGCAGCTCGACAGGGAACCATGAGACCCAGTACTTC.

In regard to this clonotype: Its ends do not fully match the called genes, so a read error is possible. The chain is built from TRBV12-3 or TRBV12-4 and TRBJ2-1; 8 bases align to TRBD2. This CDR3 is 13 amino acids long. CDR3 region: CTSGSGGSNEQFF. CDR3 bases: TGTACCAGCGGGAGTGGGGGGAGCAATGAGCAGTTCTTC.

Notes on this clonotype: A single base separates this from a much larger clone, so it may be a read error. No conserved phenylalanine or tryptophan is present at the end of the CDR3, so a read error is the likely explanation. The V call is TRBV5-5, the J call TRBJ2-7, with TRBD1 as a possible D gene (7 bases). Germline V CDR1 and CDR2: SGHKS, YYEKEE (reference sequence). The CDR3 contains 14 residues. Trimming cost V 3 bases and J 0 bases, with 10 bases left between them. In nucleotides, the CDR3 is TGTGCCAGCAGCTCCAGGGGGGCCTCCTACGAGCAGTACTCC. It specifies CASSSRGASYEQYS.

The genes are TRBV4-1 and TRBJ2-1; a weak D match, TRBD2 (6 bases). Trimming left V 0 bases short and J 15 bases short, with 18 bases between. Germline lookup yields CDR1 MGHRA and CDR2 YSYEKL. The CDR3 covers 14 residues. CDR3 nucleotides: TGCGCCAGCAGCCAAGAAGCCTTAGAGCGGGCTGCGTTCTTC. Amino acid sequence: CASSQEALERAAFF.

Details on this clonotype: One junction end does not reproduce the germline sequence, and a read error may be involved. V usage is TRBV6-1 and J usage is TRBJ2-3; D gene uncertain. In germline, CDR1 is MNHNS, CDR2 SASEGT. The CDR3 is 15 residues long. The CDR3 spells CTSSMDPLPPDTQYF. CDR3 nucleotide sequence: TGTACCAGCAGTATGGACCCCCTTCCCCCCGATACGCAGTATTTT.

This clonotype was recorded many times. The chain joins TRBV7-9 to TRBJ2-5; D is tentatively TRBD1 or TRBD2 (5 bases each). This CDR3 is 14 amino acids long. Deletions cut 1 base from V and 5 bases from J, with 11 bases between. Germline loops: CDR1 SEHNR, CDR2 FQNEAQ (reference sequence). The CDR3 reads CASSLGDVRETQYF. Here the CDR3 DNA reads TGTGCCAGCAGCTTAGGGGACGTCCGGGAGACCCAGTACTTC.

This clonotype was counted a few times. The chain links TRBV6-1 to TRBJ2-3; D remains unclear. CDR3 length equals 14 residues. The germline V gene has CDR1 MNHNS and CDR2 SASEGT. This CDR3 is CVNTSTPATDTQYF. The CDR3 coding sequence is TGTGTCAACACCAGCACCCCCGCCACAGATACGCAGTATTTT.

Worth noting for this clonotype: The CDR3 ends on some other residue instead of the conserved phenylalanine or tryptophan, so this is likely a read error. V usage is TRBV7-8 and J usage is TRBJ2-1; D perhaps matches TRBD1 (6 bases). CDR3 size: 16 residues. Germline lookup yields CDR1 SGHVS and CDR2 FQNEAQ. The germline V and J ends were trimmed by 5 bases and 8 bases, with 22 bases remaining between them. Here the CDR3 reads CASSASSRGPIDEQFY. The CDR3, as DNA: TGTGCCAGCAGCGCTTCTAGCAGGGGCCCTATAGATGAGCAGTTCTAC.

Regarding this clonotype: A much larger clone is a single base away; this may be a read error. V is TRBV10-1 and J is TRBJ2-2, with D maybe TRBD1 (6 bases). Trimming removed 3 bases from V and 5 bases from J, with 13 bases in between. Germline values: CDR1 WNHNN, CDR2 SYGVQD (reference sequence). The length of the CDR3 is 15 residues. The CDR3 here is CASSDTVRGTGELFF. The CDR3 DNA reads TGCGCCAGCAGTGATACAGTGAGGGGGACCGGGGAGCTGTTTTTT.

The chain joins TRBV6-5 to TRBJ1-5; D not certain. Germline V gene lookup returns CDR1 MNHEY and CDR2 SVGAGI. The CDR3 length is 13 residues. In DNA, the CDR3 is TGTGCTAGAACGTTCGGAAAAAATCAGCCCCAGCATTTT. Protein product: CARTFGKNQPQHF.

This clonotype was observed a single time. The rearrangement joins TRBV29-1 to TRBJ1-1; D possibly corresponds to TRBD1 (6 bases). Germline values: CDR1 SQVTM, CDR2 ANQGSEA. CDR3 size: 12 residues. Trimming cost V 8 bases and J 8 bases, with 18 bases left between them. CDR3 residues: CSIGGRGAEAFF. CDR3 nucleotide sequence: TGCAGCATTGGGGGCAGGGGAGCCGAAGCTTTCTTT. Full variable domain (rest looked up from reference TRBV29-1 and TRBJ1-1): SAVISQKPSRDICQRGTSLTIQCQVDSQVTMMFWYRQQPGQSLTLIATANQGSEATYESGFVIDKFPISRPNLTFSTLTVSNMSPEDSSIYLCSIGGRGAEAFFGQGTRLTVV.